This entry describes one TCR beta chain. Its antigen specificity is not known. Per-nucleotide qualities are absent, and no much larger clonotype sits a single base away. Other DNA sequences in the sample encode the same CDR3. The High Capacity cDNA Reverse Transcription Kit was used to reverse transcribe all of the isolated RNA, meaning that expressed TCRB transcripts were what got sequenced. Naive, central memory and regulatory T cell samples underwent deep immunoSEQ sequencing, averaging about 3.3 million total reads per sample. Sorted cells were lysed in RLT buffer, and RNA was extracted using DNase-treated RNeasy Micro or Mini kits according to cell number. To prevent cross-contamination, every cell subset was processed on its own, while patient and healthy donor samples were processed together. TCRB sequences were amplified from cDNA with the immunoSEQ multiplex PCR, producing 87-bp fragments spanning the CDR3 region. Amplicons were sequenced on the Illumina HiSeq platform. As for the authors' bioinformatics: PCR bias was computationally corrected using synthetic template baselines, reads within Hamming distance 2 were collapsed, and singletons that could not be merged were discarded. Reads were aligned to IMGT to assign V, D and J genes, CDR3 length, and insertions or deletions at six rearrangement sites. Within each subset, clonotype counts were normalized to the number of sorted cells before true diversity and Gini coefficients were calculated with the tcR R package. Repertoire sharing was quantified using the overlap coefficient calculated on TCRB nucleotide sequences. Out-of-frame TCRB sequences from naive cells were analyzed as a proxy for the pre-selection repertoire. TCRdb mirrors the immuneACCESS table, restricted to in-frame sequences. Some clones are absent from its copies; in checked studies, under half trace to an unresolved V gene, and the reason for the others is unknown. V and J calls and clone size are copied from that table; D and trimming were computed from the DNA. The table for this sample lists hundreds of thousands of clones; roughly 70% of them were counted only once. The ten top clones hold roughly 0.048% of the sample.

From each donor, a single peripheral blood sample of around 120 mL on average was drawn into heparinised tubes. A BD FACSAria II was used to sort naive, central memory, regulatory and stem cell-like memory CD4+ T cells with a panel that included CD45RO, CCR7, CD25, CD127, CD95 and CD27. Every sorted population had a purity above 95%. PBMCs were separated immediately by Lymphoprep density gradient centrifugation and were stained directly, without being cultured. To minimize batch effects, samples were stained and sorted in pairs, one healthy donor with one patient per experiment. The CDR3 sequence holds 12 residues, the cysteine and phenylalanine included. This entry keeps only the CDR3 DNA: 36 bases, framed from base 1. Looking up the germline V gene (reference sequence) yields CDR1 GTSNPN and CDR2 SVGIG. V is clipped by 2 bases and J by 4 bases, and the sequence between their germline boundaries is 5 bases long.

This specimen comes from a study of beta chain features in type 1 diabetes (dated by TCRdb to the late 2010s). Background on the whole study: Mean age, gender distribution, total cell number and subset yield were not different between patients and healthy donors. A total of 90 million to 140 million sorted cells were examined across all samples, and RNA yield correlated strongly with the number of cells per subset. The study compared TCRB repertoires of sorted circulating CD4+ T cell subsets between recently diagnosed type 1 diabetes patients and matched healthy donors. Whereas all 30 or so donors provided naive and central memory subsets, regulatory and stem cell-like memory subsets were isolated from just 8 patients and about 8 healthy donors.

Overall results and qualifications from the work: Patients with type 1 diabetes made fewer insertions and deleted more nucleotides at VDJ recombination sites, implying thymic rearrangement abnormalities. Because small numbers of individuals were included in the HLA sub-analyses, any influence of HLA type on TCRB rearrangement was left unresolved. Because cDNA was sequenced instead of genomic DNA, highly expressing activated cells could be over-represented, though the groups showed no difference in activation or CD3 levels. PCR may preferentially amplify shorter templates, but because patient and control samples were amplified and corrected together, any resulting skew would affect both groups equally. Naive, central memory and regulatory TCRB repertoires appeared to be more similar among patients than among healthy donors. A moderate but significant shortening of TCRB CDR3 length was observed in type 1 diabetes patients in all four CD4+ subsets.

The sequenced material came from naive CD4+ T cells from blood. According to the study, the label for this sample's cell subset or site signals: true naive CD4+ T cells. The source is a man aged 30 to 39 in good health. This receptor chain uses TRBV30 and TRBJ2-2, with the D gene uncertain. The DNA sequence is as follows: TGTGCCTGGAGTCTAGTCACCGGGGAGCTGTTTTTT. Translation gives CAWSLVTGELFF.